One and the same sample provided the 30 T cell receptor beta chains below, sequenced in a study of T cell responses to AZD1222 COVID-19 vaccine. Measured with immunoSEQ multiplex PCR; TCRdb has only the in-frame clones, and not every one. The profile shows about 180,000 clones, about 91% of them singletons. The input for sequencing was peripheral blood, taken on day 0 of AZD1222 vaccination. The receptors originated from an adult in good health.

J is TRBJ2-7 and V is TRBV28; D is undetermined. V was trimmed by 7 bases and J by 4 bases, leaving 32 bases between them. The CDR3 consists of 19 residues. Germline assignment: CDR1 MDHEN and CDR2 SYDVKM. Here the CDR3 DNA reads TGTGCCAGCATTGATTTCGTATCTCAAAAGGGCTTAATCGCGTACGAGCAGTACTTC. Protein: CASIDFVSQKGLIAYEQYF. Using reference TRBV28 and TRBJ2-7 for the parts outside the CDR3, the full variable domain is DVKVTQSSRYLVKRTGEKVFLECVQDMDHENMFWYRQDPGLGLRLIYFSYDVKMKEKGDIPEGYSVSREKKERFSLILESASTNQTSMYLCASIDFVSQKGLIAYEQYFGPGTRLTVT.

As for this clone: The junction and the germline gene differ at one end; a read error may be behind it. The CDR3 protein is CASSQGPGRVPLF. In DNA form, the CDR3 reads TGTGCCAGCAGCCAAGGCCCGGGCCGAGTGCCCCTCTTC. The chain recombines TRBV4-2 with TRBJ2-1; D call uncertain. CDR1 LGHNA and CDR2 YNFKEQ come from the germline V gene. This CDR3 is 13 amino acids long.

V and J are TRBV7-7 and TRBJ2-1; TRBD1 might be the D (5 bases). This CDR3 has 15 residues. Germline V gene lookup returns CDR1 SSHAT and CDR2 FNYEAQ (reference sequence). The V and J ends lost 1 base and 2 bases respectively, with 9 bases between them. The CDR3 sequence is CASSLGVDTYNEQFF. The CDR3 region has the DNA TGTGCCAGCAGCTTAGGGGTGGACACCTACAATGAGCAGTTCTTC. The whole variable domain, remainder taken from reference TRBV7-7 and TRBJ2-1, is GAGVSQSPRYKVTKRGQDVTLRCDPISSHATLYWYQQALGQGPEFLTYFNYEAQPDKSGLPSDRFSAERPEGSISTLTIQRTEQRDSAMYRCASSLGVDTYNEQFFGPGTRLTVL.

J is TRBJ2-2 and V is TRBV6-4; weak D call: TRBD1 (6 bases). This CDR3 is built from 14 residues. The V gene lost 7 bases and the J gene lost 3 bases, with 12 bases spanning the gap. The V gene's germline CDR1 is MRHNA and CDR2 SNTAGT. Written as DNA, the CDR3 is TGTGCCAGCAAACAGGGTCCCGACACCGGGGAGCTGTTTTTT. Encoded protein: CASKQGPDTGELFF.

The rearrangement uses TRBV6-5 and TRBJ1-3, with TRBD1 identical over 8 bases. The V and J ends lost 8 bases and 1 base, in that order; junction bases with no gene match: 7. The CDR3 contains 15 residues. Germline V lookup: CDR1 MNHEY, CDR2 SVGAGI. DNA for the CDR3: TGTGCCAGCGGGAGGACAGGGTTATCTGGAAACACCATATATTTT. Its protein product is CASGRTGLSGNTIYF.

The chain joins TRBV7-3 to TRBJ1-5; D unclear. V lost 5 bases to trimming and J lost 5 bases, with 10 bases between them. This CDR3 spans 13 amino acids. Germline V gives CDR1 SGHTA, CDR2 FQGTGA. The CDR3 sequence is CASSPGADQPQHF. In DNA form, the CDR3 reads TGTGCCAGCAGCCCGGGAGCCGATCAGCCCCAGCATTTT.

The gene calls are TRBV28 and TRBJ1-5; D may be TRBD1 (5 bases). CDR3 length: 13 amino acids. The V and J ends lost 8 bases and 5 bases respectively, with 13 bases between them. Germline V lookup: CDR1 MDHEN, CDR2 SYDVKM. Written as DNA, the CDR3 is TGTGCCAGCGGAGGGGTAGGGGATCAGCCCCAGCATTTT. Protein: CASGGVGDQPQHF.

The rearrangement links TRBV7-9 to TRBJ1-6; D may be TRBD1 (6 bases). This CDR3 is 14 amino acids long. Germline V CDR1 and CDR2: SEHNR, FQNEAQ (reference sequence). V dropped 4 bases and J dropped 7 bases, with 11 bases sitting between them. The CDR3 nucleotides read TGTGCCAGCAGCTCCACAGGGTCCAATTCACCCCTCCACTTT. This sequence encodes CASSSTGSNSPLHF.

The chain joins TRBV5-3 to TRBJ1-3; no definite D call. TRBV5-3 is an open reading frame whose function is uncertain. There are 14 residues in the CDR3. Trimming left V 0 bases short and J 0 bases short, with 4 bases between. The CDR3, as DNA: TGTGCCAGAAGCTTGGAGTGCTCTGGAAACACCATATATTTT. Translation: CARSLECSGNTIYF.

J is TRBJ1-5 and V is TRBV27, with D hard to call. V lost 6 bases, J lost 4 bases, and 7 bases lay in between. The CDR3 length is 12 residues. The germline V gene encodes CDR1 MNHEY and CDR2 SMNVEV (reference sequence). The CDR3 loop is CASRGGNQPQHF. For the CDR3, the DNA is TGTGCCAGCAGGGGCGGGAATCAGCCCCAGCATTTT.

This chain links TRBV11-1 with TRBJ2-3; D gene unclear. This CDR3 spans 11 amino acids. V was cut by 6 bases and J by 5 bases, with 6 bases left in between. The germline CDR1 and CDR2 sequences are SGHAT and FQDESV (reference sequence). CDR3 residues: CASRRRDTQYF. The CDR3 coding sequence is TGTGCCAGCAGACGTAGAGATACGCAGTATTTT.

The rearrangement links TRBV6-2 or TRBV6-3 to TRBJ1-2; no definite D call. Trimming pared 5 bases from V and 5 bases from J, leaving 12 bases between. The CDR3 has 13 residues. Looked up from germline, CDR1 is MNHEY and CDR2 is SVGEGT. The CDR3 region is CASSNHPVYGYTF. The CDR3 nucleotides are TGTGCCAGCAGTAACCACCCCGTTTATGGCTACACCTTC.

The chain is built from TRBV30 and TRBJ2-1; tentative D call: TRBD2 (6 bases). The germline CDR1 and CDR2 sequences are GTSNPN and SVGIG (reference sequence). The CDR3 is 13 residues long. The V and J ends lost 0 bases and 8 bases respectively, with 11 bases between them. The CDR3 DNA sequence: TGTGCCTGGAGTGTACGGCGGGGCGATGAGCAGTTCTTC. It encodes CAWSVRRGDEQFF.

A single count supports this clone. V usage is TRBV27 and J usage is TRBJ2-7; 7 bases align to TRBD1. The germline V gene has CDR1 MNHEY and CDR2 SMNVEV (reference sequence). The CDR3 length is 14 residues. V dropped 6 bases and J dropped 3; count of bases not matched to a gene: 8. For the CDR3, the DNA is TGTGCCAGCAGGACCGGGACAGAATTCTACGAGCAGTACTTC. It codes for CASRTGTEFYEQYF.

The rearrangement joins TRBV6-2 or TRBV6-3 to TRBJ2-3; 12 nucleotides line up with TRBD2. V shed 4 bases, J shed 3 bases, and the junction held 11 bases outside the gene matches. This CDR3 region has 18 residues. Germline V gene sequence: CDR1 MNHEY, CDR2 SVGEGT. DNA for the CDR3: TGTGCCAGCAGTTCAGGGACTAGCGGGTTTTTATTGACAGATACGCAGTATTTT. Translated, it gives CASSSGTSGFLLTDTQYF.

J is TRBJ1-1 and V is TRBV12-3 or TRBV12-4; D not resolved. Trimming cost V 1 base and J 1 base, with 4 bases left between them. There are 13 residues in the CDR3. Here the CDR3 reads CASSLGANTEAFF. The CDR3 nucleotides are TGTGCCAGCAGTTTAGGCGCGAACACTGAAGCTTTCTTT.

The V and J genes are TRBV4-3 and TRBJ1-1; possibly TRBD1 for D (6 bases). V gave up 6 bases and J gave up 0 bases, with 8 bases separating them. Germline-derived CDR1 and CDR2 are LGHNA and YSLEER. The CDR3 totals 13 residues. The CDR3 coding sequence is TGCGCCAGCAGTCCAGGGGTGAACACTGAAGCTTTCTTT. This gives the protein CASSPGVNTEAFF.

The CDR3 nucleotides are TGCGCCAGCAGTCCCGGGACAGGGGGCGATCAGCCCCAGCATTTT. It encodes CASSPGTGGDQPQHF. This chain joins TRBV10-1 and TRBJ1-5, with TRBD1 matching over 12 bases. Germline V lookup: CDR1 WNHNN, CDR2 SYGVQD (reference sequence). CDR3 size: 15 residues. The V segment lost 5 bases and the J segment 5 bases; nucleotides outside the gene matches: 4.

The chain carries TRBV30 and TRBJ1-4, with a tentative D call TRBD1 (5 bases). Trimming removed 1 base at V and 5 bases at J, with 14 bases between. CDR1 and CDR2 (germline): GTSNPN, SVGIG (reference sequence). The CDR3 extends over 15 amino acids. In DNA, the CDR3 is TGTGCCTGGAGTGGGGAGACTTGGGGGAATGAAAAACTGTTTTTT. This translates into CAWSGETWGNEKLFF.

The chain joins TRBV6-2 or TRBV6-3 to TRBJ1-5; D ambiguous. The germline gives CDR1 MNHEY, CDR2 SVGEGT. The V end was cut by 4 bases, the J end by 5 bases, with 9 bases between. The CDR3 contains 13 residues. CDR3 region: CASSFTGDQPQHF. The CDR3 DNA sequence: TGTGCCAGCAGTTTTACCGGGGATCAGCCCCAGCATTTT.

The chain employs TRBV12-3 or TRBV12-4 and TRBJ1-2; D is unresolved. The CDR3 totals 12 residues. Trimming took off 4 bases at V and 9 bases at J, with 12 bases between the two ends. The CDR3 DNA sequence: TGTGCCAGCAGTTACACGTCGGAAAGCTACACCTTC. Protein: CASSYTSESYTF.

The V gene is TRBV21-1, the J gene TRBJ2-1; TRBD2 was called by the table and not checked on the DNA. TRBV21-1 is classified as a pseudogene. This CDR3 has 16 residues. The CDR3 loop is CASSPSGTSGYNEQFF. CDR3 DNA sequence: TGTGCCAGCAGCCCATCCGGGACTAGCGGTTACAATGAGCAGTTCTTC.

This clone was detected a few times. This chain uses TRBV19 with TRBJ2-3; 12 bases align to TRBD1. J was trimmed by 3 bases and V by 3 bases; bases with no gene match: 7. The CDR3 has 17 residues. CDR1 LNHDA and CDR2 SQIVND come from the germline V gene (reference sequence). The CDR3 DNA follows: TGTGCCAGTAGTATGGCCGGGACAGGGGGCAGGACAGATACGCAGTATTTT. This codes for CASSMAGTGGRTDTQYF.

The chain links TRBV21-1 to TRBJ2-1; TRBD2 is taken as the D call from the table, unchecked against the DNA. TRBV21-1 is shown as a pseudogene. The CDR3 totals 18 residues. As DNA, the CDR3 is TGTGCCAGCAGCAAATGGAGTGTAAGCGGGAGAAAGTACAATGAGCAGTTCTTC. It translates to CASSKWSVSGRKYNEQFF.

This clone was seen only a few times. V gene TRBV10-3 combines with J gene TRBJ1-3, with a weak D call TRBD1 (5 bases). The CDR3 runs to 16 residues. Germline-derived CDR1 and CDR2 are ENHRY and SYGVKD. Trimming took off 2 bases at V and 1 base at J, with 12 bases between the two ends. For the CDR3, the DNA is TGTGCCATCAGTGAGCCTGGGGGGGGATCTGGAAACACCATATATTTT. Translating it yields CAISEPGGGSGNTIYF.

The V gene is TRBV9, the J gene TRBJ2-3, with D tentatively TRBD1 (6 bases). CDR3 length: 14 residues. Germline CDR1 and CDR2: SGDLS and YYNGEE. V shed 4 bases and J shed 6 bases, with 15 bases lying between them. The chain's CDR3 is CASSSRDIGDTQYF. CDR3 in DNA: TGTGCCAGCAGCTCCCGGGACATAGGGGATACGCAGTATTTT. The full variable domain, in which reference TRBV9 and TRBJ2-3 provide the parts outside the CDR3, is DSGVTQTPKHLITATGQRVTLRCSPRSGDLSVYWYQQSLDQGLQFLIQYYNGEERAKGNILERFSAQQFPDLHSELNLSSLELGDSALYFCASSSRDIGDTQYFGPGTRLTVL.

This clone occurred a few times. The V and J genes are TRBV5-1 and TRBJ2-2; no clear D. The CDR3 contains 11 residues. Germline CDR1 and CDR2: SGHRS and YFSETQ. V was pared by 6 bases and J by 5 bases, with 5 bases between. For the CDR3, the DNA is TGCGCCAGCACGTTGACCGGGGAGCTGTTTTTT. Encoded protein: CASTLTGELFF.

The V gene is TRBV7-9, the J gene TRBJ1-3, with 8 bases matching TRBD1. Germline CDR1 SEHNR, CDR2 FQNEAQ (reference sequence). With V trimmed by 4 bases and J by 0 bases, 5 bases remained unmatched. The CDR3 totals 16 residues. CDR3 nucleotides: TGTGCCAGCAGCTACGGACAGGGAAGCTCTGGAAACACCATATATTTT. It translates to CASSYGQGSSGNTIYF.

The chain is built from TRBV7-2 and TRBJ2-7; 7 bases map to TRBD2. This CDR3 contains 15 residues. Trimming removed 1 base from V and 2 bases from J; junction bases left unmatched: 5. Looked up from germline, CDR1 is SGHTA and CDR2 is FQGNSA. The CDR3 here is CASSLVSGEAYEQYF. The CDR3 bases are TGTGCCAGCAGCTTAGTGAGCGGGGAAGCCTACGAGCAGTACTTC.

This clone has only a few counts. The V call is TRBV5-4, the J call TRBJ1-6; 8 positions match TRBD1. This CDR3 spans 14 amino acids. The trim removed 4 bases at V and 8 bases at J, leaving 5 bases unmatched. Per the germline V gene, CDR1 is SGHNT and CDR2 is YYREEE (reference sequence). CDR3 in amino acids: CASSTGQVDSPLHF. Written as DNA, the CDR3 is TGTGCCAGCAGCACGGGACAGGTAGATTCACCCCTCCACTTT.